The 13 T cell receptor beta chains given below trace back to one sample, sequenced in a study of T cell responses to AZD1222 COVID-19 vaccine. Here immunoSEQ multiplex PCR was the method, and the copy in TCRdb shows in-frame clones only, minus some. The table has 85,000 or so clones, around 84% seen once. Sequenced material: peripheral blood, taken 28 days after the second AZD1222 dose. The receptors originated from an adult who received the AZD1222 COVID-19 vaccine.

The V gene is TRBV28, the J gene TRBJ2-2; D is unclear. V lost 11 bases and J lost 8, with 18 bases in between. This CDR3 is 13 amino acids long. Germline V gene lookup returns CDR1 MDHEN and CDR2 SYDVKM. CDR3 nucleotide sequence: TGTGCCCATGATACTATATTAGGTGGGGAGCTGTTTTTT. It codes for CAHDTILGGELFF.

V and J are TRBV7-9 and TRBJ2-3; no definite D call. This CDR3 has 14 amino acids. V was trimmed by 1 base and J by 3 bases, leaving 8 bases between them. The germline CDR1 and CDR2 sequences are SEHNR and FQNEAQ (reference sequence). The CDR3 reads CASSLEGTTDTQYF. In DNA form, the CDR3 reads TGTGCCAGCAGCTTAGAGGGCACGACAGATACGCAGTATTTT.

CDR3 region: CASSLGPGQGSYEQYF. CDR3 sequence (DNA): TGTGCCAGCAGCTTAGGGCCGGGACAGGGCTCCTACGAGCAGTACTTC. This rearrangement joins TRBV11-2 to TRBJ2-7, with 9 bases matching TRBD1. V was pared by 1 base and J by 0 bases, with 4 bases of the junction left unmatched. The CDR3 runs 16 residues. CDR1 and CDR2 from the germline V gene are SGHAT and FQNNGV.

The rearrangement links TRBV10-3 to TRBJ2-7; 7 bases line up with TRBD1. Germline lookup yields CDR1 ENHRY and CDR2 SYGVKD. With V trimmed by 5 bases and J by 0 bases, 7 bases remained unmatched. This CDR3 is 15 amino acids long. The CDR3 loop reads CAISRTGPSSYEQYF. The CDR3 coding sequence is TGTGCCATCAGTAGGACAGGTCCGAGCTCCTACGAGCAGTACTTC.

V and J are TRBV10-1 and TRBJ2-2; D is uncertain. CDR1 WNHNN and CDR2 SYGVQD come from the germline V gene (reference sequence). This CDR3 contains 12 residues. The ends were cut back, 1 base at V and 13 bases at J, with 10 bases in the middle. CDR3 coding DNA: TGCGCCAGCAGTGAGTGGGCCTCTGGGCTGTTTTTT. It codes for CASSEWASGLFF.

The chain carries TRBV10-3 and TRBJ2-7; 7 positions agree with TRBD1. Losses at the gene ends were 3 bases for V and 3 bases for J; bases not matched to a gene: 8. In germline, CDR1 is ENHRY, CDR2 SYGVKD. This CDR3 has 15 residues. CDR3 sequence reads: CAISDADRAYYEQYF. The CDR3 DNA sequence: TGTGCCATCAGTGATGCTGACAGGGCCTACTACGAGCAGTACTTC.

The sample holds one count of this clone. V gene TRBV12-3 or TRBV12-4 combines with J gene TRBJ2-1, with 7 bases aligning to TRBD2. The CDR3 spans 12 residues. V was clipped by 6 bases and J by 10 bases; unmatched bases: 6. Here the CDR3 DNA reads TGTGCCAGCAGCCGGGGGGTAGGAGAGCAGTTCTTC. Its protein is CASSRGVGEQFF.

The chain recombines TRBV5-4 with TRBJ1-2; possibly TRBD1 for D (5 bases). The ends were cut back, 5 bases at V and 3 bases at J, with 14 bases in the middle. Germline values: CDR1 SGHNT, CDR2 YYREEE (reference sequence). The length of the CDR3 is 14 residues. The chain's CDR3 is CASRTSGGHYGYTF. In DNA, the CDR3 is TGTGCCAGCAGGACGAGTGGGGGACACTATGGCTACACCTTC. The entire variable domain, with the rest obtained from reference TRBV5-4 and TRBJ1-2, is as follows: ETGVTQSPTHLIKTRGQQVTLRCSSQSGHNTVSWYQQALGQGPQFIFQYYREEENGRGNFPPRFSGLQFPNYSSELNVNALELDDSALYLCASRTSGGHYGYTFGSGTRLTVV.

The chain couples TRBV19 to TRBJ1-2, with D possibly matching TRBD1 (5 bases). The CDR3 runs to 15 residues. Germline V gives CDR1 LNHDA, CDR2 SQIVND (reference sequence). Trimming removed 5 bases at V and 4 bases at J, with 17 bases between. The CDR3 DNA follows: TGTGCCAGTAGTCCCTTGCGAGGGGCTGGCTATGGCTACACCTTC. This codes for CASSPLRGAGYGYTF.

The J gene is TRBJ1-1, the V gene TRBV6-5; 7 bases map to TRBD1. Germline lookup yields CDR1 MNHEY and CDR2 SVGAGI. After removal of 6 bases from V and 1 base from J, the junction contained 2 bases not matched to a gene. CDR3 size: 13 residues. The CDR3 DNA follows: TGTGCCAGCAGGGGACAGAAGAACACTGAAGCTTTCTTT. Protein: CASRGQKNTEAFF.

The chain is built from TRBV2 and TRBJ2-4, with 7 bases fitting TRBD2. Trimming took 6 bases from V and 9 from J; bases not matched to a gene: 8. The germline CDR1 and CDR2 sequences are SNHLY and FYNNEI. This CDR3 comprises 13 residues. In nucleotides, the CDR3 is TGTGCCAGCAGCTGGGGGGGAGGCGGCATTCAGTACTTC. It yields the protein CASSWGGGGIQYF.

The CDR3 coding sequence is TGTGCCAGCACCCTTTCTTTCGGAGCGGGAGTCACAGATACGCAGTATTTT. Residues: CASTLSFGAGVTDTQYF. The chain joins TRBV21-1 to TRBJ2-3; TRBD2 was called by the table and not checked on the DNA. TRBV21-1 is marked as a pseudogene. The CDR3 spans 17 residues.

The rearrangement joins TRBV6-5 to TRBJ1-1; 8 nucleotides match TRBD1. V was clipped by 0 bases and J by 0 bases; unmatched bases: 3. Germline assignment: CDR1 MNHEY and CDR2 SVGAGI. CDR3 length: 16 residues. The CDR3 spells CASSYSRTGMNTEAFF. The CDR3 DNA reads as TGTGCCAGCAGTTACTCCCGGACAGGGATGAACACTGAAGCTTTCTTT.